One sample yielded the 9 T cell receptor beta chains listed below, sequenced in a study of shared clonotypes between healthy human individuals. Clones were read by immunoSEQ multiplex PCR, and TCRdb kept only the in-frame ones, dropping some. Of some 2 million clones listed, roughly 94% are singletons. Sequences were obtained from naive CD4+ T cells sorted from blood. The subset is: CD45RA+ positively selected. These receptors all stem from a man younger than 35 in good health.

The gene calls are TRBV19 and TRBJ2-4; TRBD2 matches 12 bases. The CDR3 totals 15 residues. CDR1 is LNHDA and CDR2 is SQIVND in the germline V gene (reference sequence). Trimming at V came to 4 bases and at J to 4 bases, leaving 2 bases not matched to a gene. CDR3: CASSRTSGAKNIQYF. The DNA of the CDR3 is TGTGCCAGTAGTAGGACTAGCGGGGCTAAAAACATTCAGTACTTC.

In its sample, this clone was seen a few times. This chain links TRBV5-4 with TRBJ2-7, with 9 bases lining up with TRBD2. V shed 4 bases, J shed 7 bases, and the junction held 12 bases outside the gene matches. Germline V gene lookup returns CDR1 SGHNT and CDR2 YYREEE (reference sequence). CDR3 length: 15 residues. CDR3 nucleotides: TGTGCCAGCAGCATCCCCGCGGGGGGGGTGGAAGAGCAGTACTTC. Translated: CASSIPAGGVEEQYF.

The chain joins TRBV4-2 to TRBJ1-2; TRBD1 matches at 9 bases. Germline lookup yields CDR1 LGHNA and CDR2 YNFKEQ. The CDR3 is made up of 15 amino acids. V lost 4 bases to trimming and J lost 3 bases; unmatched junction nucleotides: 6. In DNA, the CDR3 is TGTGCCAGCAGCCGGGGACAGGGAGGGGACTATGGCTACACCTTC. It specifies CASSRGQGGDYGYTF.

The gene calls are TRBV6-6 and TRBJ1-1; unclear D gene. V lost 5 bases, J lost 4 bases, and 11 bases lay in between. Germline CDR1 reads MNHNY; CDR2 reads SVGAGI (reference sequence). The CDR3 consists of 13 residues. The CDR3 sequence: CASSEWPITEAFF. CDR3 in DNA: TGTGCCAGCAGTGAGTGGCCCATCACTGAAGCTTTCTTT.

The chain uses TRBV5-5 and TRBJ2-7; D is perhaps TRBD2 (5 bases). V was trimmed by 0 bases and J by 6 bases, leaving 10 bases between them. Germline CDR1 reads SGHKS; CDR2 reads YYEKEE (reference sequence). There are 13 residues in the CDR3. The CDR3 DNA reads as TGTGCCAGCAGCTTGGGGGCGGCGGGCGAGCAGTACTTC. This gives the protein CASSLGAAGEQYF.

This clone was recorded once. V usage is TRBV10-3 and J usage is TRBJ2-7; no firm D call. The length of the CDR3 is 14 residues. Germline CDR1 is ENHRY and CDR2 is SYGVKD. V dropped 2 bases and J dropped 4 bases, with 12 bases sitting between them. The DNA of the CDR3 is TGTGCCATCAGTGAGACCTCAATGACTTACGAGCAGTACTTC. It yields the protein CAISETSMTYEQYF.

This rearrangement joins TRBV6-5 to TRBJ1-1; a weak D match, TRBD1 (5 bases). The length of the CDR3 is 14 residues. Trimming cost V 10 bases and J 4 bases, with 19 bases left between them. Per germline, CDR1 MNHEY and CDR2 SVGAGI. The chain's CDR3 is CATTPQAGVTEAFF. Here the CDR3 DNA reads TGTGCCACCACGCCACAGGCGGGGGTCACTGAAGCTTTCTTT.

The chain recombines TRBV6-1 with TRBJ1-2; 8 nucleotides line up with TRBD1. The CDR3 consists of 14 residues. V trimming: 7 bases; J trimming: 7 bases; junction bases outside the gene matches: 11. Looked up from germline, CDR1 is MNHNS and CDR2 is SASEGT. In DNA, the CDR3 is TGTGCCAGCACCTCTGGGGCGACAGGGGCTGGCTACACCTTC. Translating it yields CASTSGATGAGYTF.

V is TRBV2 and J is TRBJ2-3, with D tentatively TRBD1 (6 bases). V was pared by 5 bases and J by 0 bases, with 9 bases between. The germline V gene has CDR1 SNHLY and CDR2 FYNNEI. CDR3 length: 14 amino acids. The CDR3 loop reads CASSLDSSTDTQYF. The CDR3 nucleotides are TGTGCCAGCAGTCTGGACAGTAGCACAGATACGCAGTATTTT. The entire variable domain, with the rest obtained from reference TRBV2 and TRBJ2-3, is as follows: EPEVTQTPSHQVTQMGQEVILRCVPISNHLYFYWYRQILGQKVEFLVSFYNNEISEKSEIFDDQFSVERPDGSNFTLKIRSTKLEDSAMYFCASSLDSSTDTQYFGPGTRLTVL.